Included here is one T cell receptor (beta chain) sequence, with context. Its specificity is unknown. This specimen belongs to a study of CXCR3-negative and CXCR3-positive naive CD8 T cells. Study outcomes and limitations: CXCR3-negative and CXCR3-positive naive cells shared comparable TRBV-TRBJ usage, but memory cells did not. When CXCR3-positive naive cells were set against CXCR3-negative naive cells, the former had more hydrophobic TRB CDR3s.

The TRB cDNA libraries were prepared by 5' RACE with UMI labels. One entry per CDR3 protein, without DNA, is what TCRdb gives after re-calling the 5' RACE reads. In all, the sample yields tens of thousands of distinct CDR3 sequences. Germline loops: CDR1 SGHTA, CDR2 FQGNSA. The CDR3 is 14 amino acids. This receptor was obtained from a human donor in good health. Some clones in this sample may be carry-over from other donors' samples. Sequenced input: naive CXCR3+ CD8+ T cells from blood. Subset given: CD45RO-CCR7+CD27+CD95- naive CD8+ T cells expressing CXCR3 (TNR3+). The V and J genes are TRBV7-2 and TRBJ2-7; TCRdb selects TRBD1, and the lack of DNA leaves this call unchecked. CDR3 region: CASSFPGQNYEQYF.